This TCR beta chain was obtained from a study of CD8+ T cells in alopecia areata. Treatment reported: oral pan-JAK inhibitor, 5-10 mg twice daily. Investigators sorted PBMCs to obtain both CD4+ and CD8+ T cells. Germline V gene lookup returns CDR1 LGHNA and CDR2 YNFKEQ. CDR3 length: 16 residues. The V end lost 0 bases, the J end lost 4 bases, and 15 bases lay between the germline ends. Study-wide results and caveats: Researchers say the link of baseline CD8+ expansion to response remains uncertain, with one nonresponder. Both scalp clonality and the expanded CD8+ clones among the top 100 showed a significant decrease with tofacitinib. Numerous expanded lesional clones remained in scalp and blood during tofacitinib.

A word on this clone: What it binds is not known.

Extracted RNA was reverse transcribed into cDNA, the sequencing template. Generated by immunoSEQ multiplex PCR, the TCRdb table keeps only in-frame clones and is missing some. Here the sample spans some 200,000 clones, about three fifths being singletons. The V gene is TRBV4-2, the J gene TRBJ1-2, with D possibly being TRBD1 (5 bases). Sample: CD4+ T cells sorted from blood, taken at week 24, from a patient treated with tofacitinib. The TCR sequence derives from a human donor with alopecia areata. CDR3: CASSQDHSREGYGYTF. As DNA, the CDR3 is TGTGCCAGCAGCCAAGATCATTCCAGGGAGGGCTATGGCTACACCTTC.